This passage covers 6 T cell receptor beta chains from one sample sequenced in a study of T-cell reconstitution after alpha-beta-depleted transplantation in children. The authors prepared the TCRbeta library with unique molecular identifiers. TCRdb itself ran the PCR reads through MiXCR, one entry per CDR3 protein. The table has 300,000 to 400,000 distinct CDR3 sequences, roughly 13% seen once; the top ten hold roughly 4.3%. Sequencing was performed on PBMCs, taken from the stem cell graft. These receptors came from a human donor who donated a stem cell graft to a child with Fanconi anemia.

The rearrangement joins TRBV28 to TRBJ2-1; 11 positions match TRBD2. The V gene end was trimmed by 6 bases and the J gene end by 6 bases; junction bases not matched to a gene: 13. This CDR3 is built from 17 residues. The V gene's germline CDR1 is MDHEN and CDR2 SYDVKM. Here the CDR3 DNA reads TGTGCCAGCAGACAAAACCTGGGACTAGCGGCAATCAATGAGCAGTTCTTC. Translating it yields CASRQNLGLAAINEQFF.

V is TRBV10-3 and J is TRBJ1-2, with D uncertain. CDR1 is ENHRY and CDR2 is SYGVKD in the germline V gene. The CDR3 is 16 amino acids. The V end was cut by 0 bases, the J end by 5 bases, with 16 bases between. The CDR3 sequence is CAISESRRFGVYGYTF. CDR3 coding DNA: TGTGCCATCAGTGAGTCGCGGAGGTTCGGGGTGTATGGCTACACCTTC.

The chain is built from TRBV5-1 and TRBJ2-3; D is perhaps TRBD2 (6 bases). Germline lookup yields CDR1 SGHRS and CDR2 YFSETQ. The length of the CDR3 is 17 residues. V gave up 3 bases and J gave up 3 bases, with 20 bases separating them. CDR3 amino acids: CASSSPPGSSGTDTQYF. For the CDR3, the DNA is TGCGCCAGCAGCTCCCCACCCGGATCAAGCGGGACAGATACGCAGTATTTT.

The V call is TRBV12-3 or TRBV12-4, the J call TRBJ1-1; D is undetermined. The CDR3 extends over 15 amino acids. V dropped 5 bases and J dropped 0 bases, with 13 bases sitting between them. The CDR3 protein is CASSLDPGMNTEAFF. CDR3 DNA sequence: TGTGCCAGCAGTCTGGACCCTGGGATGAACACTGAAGCTTTCTTT.

Many counts were recorded for this clonotype. The chain combines TRBV29-1 with TRBJ2-7; unclear D gene. The germline CDR1 and CDR2 sequences are SQVTM and ANQGSEA. V was pared by 4 bases and J by 2 bases, with 9 bases between. The CDR3 has 12 residues. The CDR3 protein is CSVGNGAYEQYF. For the CDR3, the DNA is TGCAGCGTTGGAAACGGAGCCTACGAGCAGTACTTC.

The J gene is TRBJ1-1, the V gene TRBV18, with D uncertain. The germline gives CDR1 KGHSH, CDR2 LQKENI. The CDR3 is 14 amino acids. Trimming shortened V by 3 bases and J by 4 bases, and 12 bases separated the two germline ends. The CDR3 DNA follows: TGTGCCAGCTCACCTCCGGGAGCGCGCACTGAAGCTTTCTTT. Translated, it gives CASSPPGARTEAFF.